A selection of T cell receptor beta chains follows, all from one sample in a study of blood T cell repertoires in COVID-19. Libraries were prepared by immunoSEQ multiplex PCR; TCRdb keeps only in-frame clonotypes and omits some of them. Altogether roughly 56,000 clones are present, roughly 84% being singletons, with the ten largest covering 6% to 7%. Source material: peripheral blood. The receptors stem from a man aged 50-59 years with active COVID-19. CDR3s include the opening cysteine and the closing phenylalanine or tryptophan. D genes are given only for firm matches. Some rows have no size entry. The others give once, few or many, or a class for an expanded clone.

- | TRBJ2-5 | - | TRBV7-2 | CASSLERTEETQYF | TGTGCCAGCAGCTTAGAGAGGACAGAAGAGACCCAGTACTTC
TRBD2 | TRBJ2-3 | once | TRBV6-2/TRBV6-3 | CASSAISGRDEDTQYF | TGTGCCAGCAGTGCCATAAGCGGGAGGGACGAAGATACGCAGTATTTT
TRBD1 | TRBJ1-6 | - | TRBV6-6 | CASSRTGVSSPLHF | TGTGCCAGCAGTAGGACAGGGGTAAGCTCACCCCTCCACTTT
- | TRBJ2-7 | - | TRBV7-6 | CASSLGGPYEQYF | TGTGCCAGCAGCTTAGGAGGGCCCTACGAGCAGTACTTC
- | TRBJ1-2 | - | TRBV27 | CASSLSGVVGYTF | TGTGCCAGCAGTTTATCCGGAGTAGTTGGCTACACCTTC
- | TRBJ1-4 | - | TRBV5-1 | CASSLAGTAEEKLFF | TGCGCCAGCAGCTTGGCGGGAACGGCCGAGGAAAAACTGTTTTTT
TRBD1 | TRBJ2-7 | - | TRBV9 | CASSYGTGEAYEQYF | TGTGCCAGCAGCTATGGGACAGGGGAGGCCTACGAGCAGTACTTC
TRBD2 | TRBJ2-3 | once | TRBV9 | CASSASGGAADTQYF | TGTGCCAGCAGCGCTAGCGGGGGGGCCGCAGATACGCAGTATTTT
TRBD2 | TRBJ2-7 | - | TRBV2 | CASSDELATLSEQYF | TGTGCCAGCAGTGACGAACTAGCGACTCTCTCCGAGCAGTACTTC
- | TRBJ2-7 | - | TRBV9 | CASSGTDSYEQYF | TGTGCCAGCAGCGGGACAGATTCCTACGAGCAGTACTTC
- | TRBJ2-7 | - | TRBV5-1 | CASSPRGGAYEQYF | TGCGCCAGCAGCCCTCGAGGCGGAGCCTACGAGCAGTACTTC
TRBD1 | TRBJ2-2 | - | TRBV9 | CASSFGTVNTGELFF | TGTGCCAGCAGCTTCGGGACAGTGAACACCGGGGAGCTGTTTTTT
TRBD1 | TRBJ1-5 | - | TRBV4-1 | CASSSGFAGTGRADGQPQHF | TGCGCCAGCAGCTCAGGATTCGCCGGGACAGGGCGGGCGGATGGTCAGCCCCAGCATTTT
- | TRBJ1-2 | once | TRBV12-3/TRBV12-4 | CASSSSRGLGYTF | -
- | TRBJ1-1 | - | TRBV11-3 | CASSRGADSNTEAFF | TGTGCCAGCAGCCGGGGGGCCGACTCGAACACTGAAGCTTTCTTT
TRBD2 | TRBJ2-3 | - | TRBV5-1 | CASSLGSTSGGTDTQYF | TGCGCCAGCAGCTTGGGGTCGACTAGCGGAGGCACAGATACGCAGTATTTT
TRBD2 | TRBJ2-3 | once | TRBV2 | CASERGGDADTQYF | TGTGCCAGCGAGCGGGGGGGCGACGCAGATACGCAGTATTTT
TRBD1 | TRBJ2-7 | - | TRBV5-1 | CASTPGTGTYEQYF | TGCGCCAGCACCCCCGGGACAGGGACGTACGAGCAGTACTTC
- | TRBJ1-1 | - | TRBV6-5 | CASSYRQGIEAFF | TGTGCCAGCAGTTATCGGCAGGGGATTGAAGCTTTCTTT
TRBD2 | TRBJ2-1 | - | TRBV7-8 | CASSLVPSGGLYNEQFF | TGTGCCAGCAGCTTAGTGCCTAGCGGGGGCCTCTACAATGAGCAGTTCTTC
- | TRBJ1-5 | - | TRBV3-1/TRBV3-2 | CASSQVGSNQPQHF | TGTGCCAGCAGCCAAGTCGGTAGCAATCAGCCCCAGCATTTT
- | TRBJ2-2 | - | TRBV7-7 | CASSPGGWSGELFF | TGTGCTAGCAGTCCAGGAGGGTGGTCCGGGGAGCTGTTTTTT